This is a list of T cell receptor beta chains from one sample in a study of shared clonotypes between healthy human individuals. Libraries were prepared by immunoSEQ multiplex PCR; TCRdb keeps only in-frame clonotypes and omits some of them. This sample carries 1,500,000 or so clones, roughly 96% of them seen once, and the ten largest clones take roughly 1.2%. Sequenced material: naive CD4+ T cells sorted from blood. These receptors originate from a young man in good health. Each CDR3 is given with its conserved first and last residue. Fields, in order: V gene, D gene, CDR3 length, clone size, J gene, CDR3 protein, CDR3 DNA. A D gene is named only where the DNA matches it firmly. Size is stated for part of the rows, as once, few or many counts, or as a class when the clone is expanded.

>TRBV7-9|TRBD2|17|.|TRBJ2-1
CASSSQRERRSYNEQFF
TGTGCCAGCAGCAGTCAGCGGGAGCGACGCTCCTACAATGAGCAGTTCTTC
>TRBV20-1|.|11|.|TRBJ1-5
CSAMGGQPQHF
TGCAGTGCCATGGGAGGGCAGCCCCAGCATTTT
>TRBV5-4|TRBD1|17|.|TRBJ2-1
CASARGLGRGLYNEQFF
TGTGCCAGCGCCAGGGGGTTAGGTAGAGGCCTTTACAATGAGCAGTTCTTC
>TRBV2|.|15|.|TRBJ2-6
CASSQQSSGANVLTF
TGTGCCAGCAGTCAACAGAGCTCTGGGGCCAACGTCCTGACTTTC
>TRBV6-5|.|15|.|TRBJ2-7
CASSYSGRLAYEQYF
TGTGCCAGCAGTTACTCAGGACGCCTTGCATACGAGCAGTACTTC
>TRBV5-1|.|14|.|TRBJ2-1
CASSLDYSYNEQFF
TGCGCCAGCAGCTTAGACTACTCCTACAATGAGCAGTTCTTC
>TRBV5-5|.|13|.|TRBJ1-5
CASSLAGYQPQHF
TGTGCCAGCAGCTTGGCCGGGTATCAGCCCCAGCATTTT
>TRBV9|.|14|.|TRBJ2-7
CASSADGTSYEQYF
TGTGCCAGCAGCGCGGACGGGACAAGCTACGAGCAGTACTTC
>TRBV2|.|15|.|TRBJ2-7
CASSDLFWGSYEQYF
TGTGCCAGCAGTGATCTCTTCTGGGGCTCCTACGAGCAGTACTTC
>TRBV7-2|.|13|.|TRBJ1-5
CASSSDSNQPQHF
TGTGCCAGCAGCTCAGATAGCAATCAGCCCCAGCATTTT
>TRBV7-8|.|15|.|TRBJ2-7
CASSLARVRTYEQYF
TGTGCCAGCAGCTTAGCCCGCGTCCGTACCTACGAGCAGTACTTC
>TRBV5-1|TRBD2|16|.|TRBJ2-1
CASSKGTLGRGNEQFF
TGCGCCAGCAGCAAAGGGACTTTGGGGAGGGGCAATGAGCAGTTCTTC
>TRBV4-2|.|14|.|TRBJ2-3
CASMTGEFADTQYF
TGTGCCAGCATGACGGGGGAGTTTGCAGATACGCAGTATTTT
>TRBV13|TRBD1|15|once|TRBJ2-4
CASSRVSGQKNIQYF
TGTGCCAGCAGCCGAGTCTCGGGACAGAAAAACATTCAGTACTTC
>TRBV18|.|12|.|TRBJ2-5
CASSPSGETQYF
TGTGCCAGCTCACCGTCAGGGGAGACCCAGTACTTC
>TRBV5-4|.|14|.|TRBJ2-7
CASSPPTGPYEQYF
TGTGCCAGCAGCCCCCCGACAGGACCCTACGAGCAGTACTTC
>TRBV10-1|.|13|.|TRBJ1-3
CASGGSSGNTIYF
TGCGCCAGCGGGGGCAGCTCTGGAAACACCATATATTTT
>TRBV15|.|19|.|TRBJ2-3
CATSRGVHGTVVGTDTQYF
TGTGCCACCAGCAGAGGAGTCCATGGGACTGTCGTCGGCACAGATACGCAGTATTTT
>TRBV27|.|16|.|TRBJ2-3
CASRRRRDRSTDTQYF
TGTGCCAGTCGAAGGAGGAGGGACCGGAGTACAGATACGCAGTATTTT
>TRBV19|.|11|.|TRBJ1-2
CASSKTGGYTF
TGTGCCAGTAGTAAGACTGGGGGCTACACCTTC
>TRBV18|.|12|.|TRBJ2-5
CASSRETRTQYF
TGTGCCAGCTCACGGGAGACTAGGACCCAGTACTTC
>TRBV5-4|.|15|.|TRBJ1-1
CASSLGAGWNTEAFF
TGTGCCAGCAGCTTGGGGGCGGGGTGGAACACTGAAGCTTTCTTT
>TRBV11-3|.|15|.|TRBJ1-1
CASSSGRGEDTEAFF
TGTGCCAGCAGCTCGGGACGGGGGGAGGACACTGAAGCTTTCTTT
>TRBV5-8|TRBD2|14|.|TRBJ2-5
CASPSGTNQETQYF
TGTGCCAGCCCTAGCGGGACGAACCAAGAGACCCAGTACTTC
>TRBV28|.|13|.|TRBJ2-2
CASSGLNTGELFF
TGTGCCAGCAGTGGACTGAACACCGGGGAGCTGTTTTTT
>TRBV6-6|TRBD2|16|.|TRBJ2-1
CASTSLAGKPVNEQFF
TGTGCCAGCACCTCACTAGCGGGAAAGCCAGTCAATGAGCAGTTCTTC
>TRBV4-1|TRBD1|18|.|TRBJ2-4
CASSQGGQGIIAKNIQYF
TGCGCCAGCAGCCAGGGGGGACAGGGGATTATAGCCAAAAACATTCAGTACTTC
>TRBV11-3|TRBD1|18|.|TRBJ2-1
CASSFRAGGPPTYNEQFF
TGTGCCAGCAGCTTCAGGGCAGGGGGCCCCCCTACCTACAATGAGCAGTTCTTC
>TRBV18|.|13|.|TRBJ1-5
CASSLEINQPQHF
TGTGCCAGCTCACTCGAGATAAATCAGCCCCAGCATTTT
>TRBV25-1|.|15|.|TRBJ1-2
CASSDNTRGVYGYTF
TGTGCCAGCAGTGACAATACAAGAGGGGTCTATGGCTACACCTTC
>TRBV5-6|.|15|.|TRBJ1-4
CASGHAGRVGEKLFF
TGTGCCAGCGGCCACGCCGGACGGGTGGGAGAAAAACTGTTTTTT
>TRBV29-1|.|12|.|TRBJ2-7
CSVIQGTYEQYF
TGCAGCGTTATACAGGGAACGTACGAGCAGTACTTC
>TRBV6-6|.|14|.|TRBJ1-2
CASGSRGTNYGYTF
TGTGCCAGCGGGAGCAGGGGAACTAACTATGGCTACACCTTC
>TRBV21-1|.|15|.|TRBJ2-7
CASSKPQALPYEQYF
TGTGCCAGCAGCAAACCACAGGCCCTTCCCTACGAGCAGTACTTC
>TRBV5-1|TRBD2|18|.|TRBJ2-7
CASSLALAGAPLSYEQYF
TGCGCCAGCAGCTTGGCACTAGCGGGAGCACCCCTCTCCTACGAGCAGTACTTC
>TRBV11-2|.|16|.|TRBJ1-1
CASSLEGAVPNTEAFF
TGTGCCAGCAGCTTAGAAGGGGCAGTCCCGAACACTGAAGCTTTCTTT
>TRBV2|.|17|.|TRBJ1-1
CASNSDSWILKNTEAFF
TGTGCCAGCAATTCGGACAGTTGGATCCTTAAGAACACTGAAGCTTTCTTT
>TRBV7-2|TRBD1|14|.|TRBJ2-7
CASSKGQGTYEQYF
TGTGCCAGCAGCAAAGGACAGGGGACTTACGAGCAGTACTTC
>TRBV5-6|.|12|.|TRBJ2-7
CASSRFSYEQYF
TGTGCCAGCAGCCGTTTCTCCTACGAGCAGTACTTC
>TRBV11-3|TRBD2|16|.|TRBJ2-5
CASSIGTSGREETQYF
TGTGCCAGCAGCATTGGGACTAGCGGGAGGGAAGAGACCCAGTACTTC